This T cell receptor (beta chain) was identified during a study of neurological immune-mediated disorders. Study-wide findings and caveats: Expansion of TCR clones was greatest in HTLV-1-associated myelopathy and smallest in multiple sclerosis, where it fell below that of healthy controls.

Synthesis of cDNA was performed by 5'RACE using 10-nucleotide random UMIs. TCRdb redid the calling of the 5' RACE reads with MiXCR, one entry per CDR3 protein. The table includes some 54,000 distinct CDR3 sequences, 9.5% to 12% detected once. This clonotype was seen many times. What it binds is not known. The V and J ends lost 7 bases and 4 bases respectively, with 13 bases between them. This CDR3 is 13 amino acids long. Looked up from germline, CDR1 is MNHEY and CDR2 is SVGAGI. Time point reported: longitudinal time-point 1 (baseline). PBMCs stored at -80 C, 2 million in total, were the source of the unsorted libraries.

This TCR came from a male donor with HTLV-1-associated myelopathy (HAM/TSP). The sequenced material came from PBMCs. The chain links TRBV6-5 to TRBJ1-1; a weak D match, TRBD1 (5 bases). The CDR3 region has the DNA TGTGCCAGCACCGCCCCGGGGGGCACTGAAGCTTTCTTT. Protein: CASTAPGGTEAFF.